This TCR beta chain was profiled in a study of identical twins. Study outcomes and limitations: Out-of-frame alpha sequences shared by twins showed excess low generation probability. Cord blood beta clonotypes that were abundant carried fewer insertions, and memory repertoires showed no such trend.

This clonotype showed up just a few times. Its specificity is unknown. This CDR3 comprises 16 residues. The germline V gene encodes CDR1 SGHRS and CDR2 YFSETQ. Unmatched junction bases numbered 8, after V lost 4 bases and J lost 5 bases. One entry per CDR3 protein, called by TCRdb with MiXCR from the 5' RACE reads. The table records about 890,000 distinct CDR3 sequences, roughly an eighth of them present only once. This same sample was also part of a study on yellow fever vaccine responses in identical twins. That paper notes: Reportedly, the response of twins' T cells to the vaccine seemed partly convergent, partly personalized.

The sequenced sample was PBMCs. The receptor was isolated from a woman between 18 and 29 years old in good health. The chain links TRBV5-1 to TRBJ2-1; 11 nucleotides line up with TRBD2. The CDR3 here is CASSNQLAGGNNEQFF. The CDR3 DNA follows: TGCGCCAGCAGCAACCAGCTAGCGGGGGGTAACAATGAGCAGTTCTTC.